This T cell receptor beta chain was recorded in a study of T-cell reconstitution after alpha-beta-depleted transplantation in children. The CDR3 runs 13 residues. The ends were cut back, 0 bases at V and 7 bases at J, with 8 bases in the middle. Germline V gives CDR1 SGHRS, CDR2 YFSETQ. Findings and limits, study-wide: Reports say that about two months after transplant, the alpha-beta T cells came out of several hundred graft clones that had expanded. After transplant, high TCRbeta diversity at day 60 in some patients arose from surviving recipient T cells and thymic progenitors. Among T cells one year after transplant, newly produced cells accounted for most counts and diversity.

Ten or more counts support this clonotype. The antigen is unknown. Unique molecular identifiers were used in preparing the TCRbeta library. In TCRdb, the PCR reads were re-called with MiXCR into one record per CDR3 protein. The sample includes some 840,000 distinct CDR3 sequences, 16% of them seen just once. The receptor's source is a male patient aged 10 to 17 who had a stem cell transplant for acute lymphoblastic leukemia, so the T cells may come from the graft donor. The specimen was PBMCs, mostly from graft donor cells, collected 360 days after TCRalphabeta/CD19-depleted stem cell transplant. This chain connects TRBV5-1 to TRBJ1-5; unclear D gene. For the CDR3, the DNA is TGCGCCAGCAGCTTGGGTCCGCCCCAGCCCCAGCATTTT. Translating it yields CASSLGPPQPQHF.